One sample yielded the 23 T cell receptor beta chains listed below, sequenced in a study of beta chain features in type 1 diabetes. Findings and limits, study-wide: The study found moderately but significantly shorter TCRB CDR3s in all four CD4+ subsets of Type 1 diabetes patients.

These TCRs' antigens remain unknown. cDNA synthesis used the whole RNA isolate, giving expressed TCRB sequences. Repertoires were generated with immunoSEQ multiplex PCR, while TCRdb's copy carries only in-frame clones and drops some. The top ten hold 0.017% of the sample, which has some 280,000 clones, around 15% seen once. Sequencing used naive CD4+ T cells from blood. The receptor source for this set is a man between 25 and 39 years old with type 1 diabetes.

This clone was counted only a few times. The rearrangement joins TRBV28 to TRBJ2-5, with 7 bases matching TRBD1. The CDR3 loop spans 14 amino acids. The germline gives CDR1 MDHEN, CDR2 SYDVKM. Trimming cost V 5 bases and J 2 bases; bases outside gene matches: 5. This chain's CDR3 is CASSSPGQQETQYF. Here the CDR3 DNA reads TGTGCCAGCAGTAGTCCGGGACAGCAAGAGACCCAGTACTTC.

The table lists this clone with a few counts. The chain combines TRBV7-9 with TRBJ2-1; TRBD2 is a possible D gene (6 bases). With 10 bases removed from V and 0 bases from J, the gap between germline ends came to 16 bases. This CDR3 is built from 15 residues. Germline values: CDR1 SEHNR, CDR2 FQNEAQ (reference sequence). CDR3 in DNA: TGTGCCATCCCCGGGACTGCGAGCTCCTACAATGAGCAGTTCTTC. Amino acid sequence: CAIPGTASSYNEQFF. Together with reference TRBV7-9 and TRBJ2-1, the CDR3 gives the full variable domain: DTGVSQNPRHKITKRGQNVTFRCDPISEHNRLYWYRQTLGQGPEFLTYFQNEAQLEKSRLLSDRFSAERPKGSFSTLEIQRTEQGDSAMYLCAIPGTASSYNEQFFGPGTRLTVL.

There are a few counts of this clone. This rearrangement joins TRBV7-9 to TRBJ1-1; 7 bases are shared with TRBD1. Germline CDR1 and CDR2: SEHNR and FQNEAQ (reference sequence). The CDR3 consists of 14 residues. Germline trimming cut 3 bases from V and 5 bases from J; bases unmatched to any gene: 6. The CDR3 here is CASSLGTDVTEAFF. Here the CDR3 DNA reads TGTGCCAGCAGCTTGGGGACAGACGTTACTGAAGCTTTCTTT. Using reference TRBV7-9 and TRBJ1-1 for the parts outside the CDR3, the full variable domain is DTGVSQNPRHKITKRGQNVTFRCDPISEHNRLYWYRQTLGQGPEFLTYFQNEAQLEKSRLLSDRFSAERPKGSFSTLEIQRTEQGDSAMYLCASSLGTDVTEAFFGQGTRLTVV.

Only a few counts were recorded for this clone. V gene TRBV7-2 combines with J gene TRBJ2-1; a possible D gene is TRBD2 (6 bases). The V end was cut by 5 bases, the J end by 7 bases, with 15 bases between. CDR1 and CDR2 from the germline V gene are SGHTA and FQGNSA. CDR3 length: 14 residues. As DNA, the CDR3 is TGTGCCAGCAGCCCTCCGAATCTAGCGAATGAGCAGTTCTTC. This gives the protein CASSPPNLANEQFF.

This clone was picked up a small number of times. This rearrangement joins TRBV5-4 to TRBJ2-7; maybe TRBD2 (5 bases). The V end was cut by 4 bases, the J end by 2 bases, with 13 bases between. This CDR3 spans 14 amino acids. The germline gives CDR1 SGHNT, CDR2 YYREEE (reference sequence). CDR3 sequence: CASSLWESPYEQYF. As DNA, the CDR3 is TGTGCCAGCAGCCTCTGGGAGTCCCCCTACGAGCAGTACTTC.

The rearrangement uses TRBV7-2 and TRBJ2-7; 7 bases are a match to TRBD2. Trimming at V came to 5 bases and at J to 2 bases, leaving 12 bases not matched to a gene. The CDR3 has 16 amino acids. Germline-derived CDR1 and CDR2 are SGHTA and FQGNSA. Here the CDR3 reads CASSPLEIAGTYEQYF. As DNA, the CDR3 is TGTGCCAGCAGCCCTCTGGAGATAGCGGGTACCTACGAGCAGTACTTC.

In this sample, this clone turned up a few times. V and J are TRBV18 and TRBJ1-2; D might be TRBD1 (5 bases). Germline lookup yields CDR1 KGHSH and CDR2 LQKENI. The germline V and J ends were trimmed by 3 bases and 2 bases, with 10 bases remaining between them. The CDR3 consists of 14 residues. CDR3 sequence (DNA): TGTGCCAGCTCACCCACGACAGAGAACTATGGCTACACCTTC. The encoded protein is CASSPTTENYGYTF.

The chain joins TRBV7-3 to TRBJ1-2, with D possibly matching TRBD1 (5 bases). V was cut by 6 bases and J by 8 bases, with 22 bases left in between. This CDR3 is 15 amino acids long. Germline V CDR1 and CDR2: SGHTA, FQGTGA. The CDR3 protein is CASSSGRGGLNGYTF. CDR3 DNA sequence: TGTGCCAGCAGTTCCGGGAGGGGCGGTCTGAACGGCTACACCTTC. Filled out from reference TRBV7-3 and TRBJ1-2, the complete variable domain reads GAGVSQTPSNKVTEKGKYVELRCDPISGHTALYWYRQSLGQGPEFLIYFQGTGAADDSGLPNDRFFAVRPEGSVSTLKIQRTERGDSAVYLCASSSGRGGLNGYTFGSGTRLTVV.

V and J are TRBV5-4 and TRBJ2-5, with 7 bases lining up with TRBD2. The germline V gene has CDR1 SGHNT and CDR2 YYREEE (reference sequence). The CDR3 is made up of 14 amino acids. V trimming: 3 bases; J trimming: 4 bases; junction bases outside the gene matches: 6. The CDR3 spells CASSWGGARETQYF. Written as DNA, the CDR3 is TGTGCCAGCAGCTGGGGGGGAGCCCGAGAGACCCAGTACTTC. Drawing the rest from reference TRBV5-4 and TRBJ2-5, the complete variable domain is ETGVTQSPTHLIKTRGQQVTLRCSSQSGHNTVSWYQQALGQGPQFIFQYYREEENGRGNFPPRFSGLQFPNYSSELNVNALELDDSALYLCASSWGGARETQYFGPGTRLLVL.

This clone was seen only a few times. The chain joins TRBV6-5 to TRBJ1-2; a weak D match, TRBD1 (5 bases). The germline gives CDR1 MNHEY, CDR2 SVGAGI. V was clipped by 6 bases and J by 4 bases, with 15 bases between them. The CDR3 is 14 residues long. The CDR3 loop is CASSLDTFGYGYTF. Here the CDR3 DNA reads TGTGCCAGCAGCCTGGACACCTTTGGCTATGGCTACACCTTC.

This chain joins TRBV19 and TRBJ2-1, with a weak D call TRBD2 (6 bases). Trimming removed 3 bases from V and 10 bases from J, with 19 bases in between. Germline CDR1 reads LNHDA; CDR2 reads SQIVND (reference sequence). The CDR3 is 15 amino acids. The CDR3 coding sequence is TGTGCCAGTAGTATCCGACCGGGAGTACTATTGGAGCAGTTCTTC. As protein: CASSIRPGVLLEQFF.

There are a few counts of this clone. This rearrangement joins TRBV5-1 to TRBJ2-1, with TRBD1 matching over 7 bases. This CDR3 contains 14 residues. In germline, CDR1 is SGHRS, CDR2 YFSETQ. Losses at the gene ends were 8 bases for V and 3 bases for J; bases not matched to a gene: 8. The CDR3 loop reads CASSTGTSYNEQFF. The CDR3 region has the DNA TGCGCCAGTTCGACAGGGACAAGCTACAATGAGCAGTTCTTC.

In this sample, this clone turned up a few times. The V gene is TRBV7-3, the J gene TRBJ2-1, with 7 bases lining up with TRBD2. V was clipped by 4 bases and J by 15 bases; unmatched bases: 12. Germline assignment: CDR1 SGHTA and CDR2 FQGTGA. The length of the CDR3 is 13 residues. CDR3 nucleotide sequence: TGTGCCAGCAGCTCTAGCGGAGCCAGTCATCCGTTCTTC. Residues: CASSSSGASHPFF.

The J gene is TRBJ2-1, the V gene TRBV6-1, with D uncertain. The CDR3 runs 12 residues. V dropped 6 bases and J dropped 7 bases, with 10 bases sitting between them. Germline values: CDR1 MNHNS, CDR2 SASEGT. This CDR3 reads CASSVVLNEQFF. The CDR3 bases are TGTGCCAGCAGCGTCGTACTAAATGAGCAGTTCTTC.

This clone was detected only a few times. The J gene is TRBJ2-3, the V gene TRBV6-6; D possibly corresponds to TRBD2 (5 bases). The CDR3 spans 11 residues. In germline, CDR1 is MNHNY, CDR2 SVGAGI (reference sequence). The germline V and J ends were trimmed by 4 bases and 6 bases, with 5 bases remaining between them. The CDR3 spells CASSWRDTQYF. CDR3 DNA sequence: TGTGCCAGCAGTTGGAGGGATACGCAGTATTTT.

The chain has TRBV5-1 and TRBJ2-2, with 7 bases fitting TRBD1. Germline CDR1 is SGHRS and CDR2 is YFSETQ. The CDR3 has 14 residues. V lost 3 bases, J lost 7 bases, and 6 bases stayed unmatched. The CDR3 DNA reads as TGCGCCAGCAGCTCGAACAGGGGCAGCGGGGAGCTGTTTTTT. Translated, it gives CASSSNRGSGELFF.

The V call is TRBV27, the J call TRBJ2-5; 10 positions match TRBD2. CDR3 length: 15 residues. V dropped 6 bases and J dropped 7; count of bases not matched to a gene: 11. Germline CDR1 and CDR2: MNHEY and SMNVEV (reference sequence). Here the CDR3 reads CASRGILAGSPTQYF. The CDR3 DNA sequence: TGTGCCAGCAGAGGGATACTAGCGGGGAGTCCGACCCAGTACTTC.

The rearrangement joins TRBV19 to TRBJ1-5; 7 bases map to TRBD1. Germline V gene data show CDR1 as LNHDA and CDR2 as SQIVND (reference sequence). V lost 3 bases, J lost 4 bases, and 18 bases stayed unmatched. This CDR3 spans 19 amino acids. This CDR3 reads CASSIRLQRDSTNNQPQHF. The CDR3 DNA is TGTGCCAGTAGTATCAGATTGCAGAGGGACAGCACTAATAATCAGCCCCAGCATTTT.

The genes are TRBV27 and TRBJ2-5; D gene uncertain. Looked up from germline, CDR1 is MNHEY and CDR2 is SMNVEV (reference sequence). V lost 2 bases and J 1 base, leaving 8 bases between the germline ends. CDR3 length: 14 amino acids. For the CDR3, the DNA is TGTGCCAGCAGTTTAACAGAAAGCCAAGAGACCCAGTACTTC. This codes for CASSLTESQETQYF.

V usage is TRBV7-9 and J usage is TRBJ1-2; perhaps TRBD1 as D (6 bases). Germline V gene data show CDR1 as SEHNR and CDR2 as FQNEAQ (reference sequence). The CDR3 extends over 13 amino acids. V lost 1 base and J lost 4, with 7 bases in between. In DNA form, the CDR3 reads TGTGCCAGCAGCTTAGGGGACACCTATGGCTACACCTTC. This codes for CASSLGDTYGYTF.

There are a few counts of this clone. The V gene is TRBV19, the J gene TRBJ2-7, with 10 bases aligning to TRBD2. CDR3 length equals 14 residues. The V segment lost 5 bases and the J segment 4 bases; nucleotides outside the gene matches: 5. In germline, CDR1 is LNHDA, CDR2 SQIVND (reference sequence). The CDR3 loop reads CASSEGLAAYEQYF. CDR3 DNA: TGTGCCAGTAGTGAAGGACTAGCGGCGTACGAGCAGTACTTC.

This clone came up a few times. The chain employs TRBV6-1 and TRBJ2-3, with a tentative D call TRBD2 (5 bases). The V gene lost 2 bases and the J gene lost 3 bases, with 6 bases spanning the gap. Germline CDR1 reads MNHNS; CDR2 reads SASEGT. The CDR3 sequence is 13 residues long. The CDR3 nucleotides read TGTGCCAGCAGTGAATGGACTACAGATACGCAGTATTTT. It yields the protein CASSEWTTDTQYF.

The rearrangement links TRBV28 to TRBJ2-7; 12 bases line up with TRBD2. The V gene's germline CDR1 is MDHEN and CDR2 SYDVKM. This CDR3 has 15 residues. The ends lost 5 bases at V and 6 bases at J; junction bases unmatched: 8. The CDR3, as DNA: TGTGCCAGCAGTACCTTACTAGCGGGAGGAGTCGAGCAGTACTTC. Translated: CASSTLLAGGVEQYF.